The present T cell receptor beta chain was sequenced within a study of T-cell memory formation after mild COVID-19. About the study: In these data, TCR clusters were largely donor specific.

Regarding this clonotype: The antigen remains unidentified.

General study findings and limits: Pre-infection memory showed some responding clones, and this suggested that cross-reactive memory joined. Clones contracting across day 15 to 85 had a balanced CD4/CD8 profile; later expanding clones leaned CD4+.

TCR alpha and TCR beta cDNA libraries carrying sample barcodes and UMIs came from 5'RACE with constant-segment primers. One entry per CDR3 protein results from TCRdb running MiXCR on the 5' RACE reads. This table holds 550,000 to 600,000 distinct CDR3 sequences, 20% to 25% found once. Material for sequencing was PBMCs or a T cell subset sorted from them (not recorded which). The sequence came from an adult woman who had mild COVID-19 (a few samples of this study predate the infection). Cell type and time point are not known.

CDR3 region: CASSAQGRGTDTQYF. DNA for the CDR3: TGTGCCAGCAGTGCCCAGGGGCGCGGCACAGATACGCAGTATTTT. This rearrangement joins TRBV6-5 to TRBJ2-3; D is possibly TRBD1 (6 bases). V was cut by 5 bases and J by 1 base, with 13 bases left in between. This CDR3 has 15 residues. Germline lookup yields CDR1 MNHEY and CDR2 SVGAGI.